Following are 5 T cell receptor beta chains from one sample sequenced in a study of shared clonotypes between healthy human individuals. The protocol was immunoSEQ multiplex PCR, while the TCRdb copy is restricted to in-frame clones and leaves out a portion. In the table there are nearly 1 million clones, over 75% of which are singletons. The specimen sequenced was memory CD4+ T cells sorted from blood. Specified subset: CD45RA-negative fraction. These receptors were taken from a man between 18 and 35 years old in good health.

This clone was counted a single time. The chain uses TRBV19 and TRBJ1-1; a weak D match, TRBD1 (5 bases). The CDR3 is 14 amino acids. Per germline, CDR1 LNHDA and CDR2 SQIVND (reference sequence). The germline V and J ends were trimmed by 9 bases and 5 bases, with 19 bases remaining between them. The CDR3 DNA reads TGTGCCAGCAGATTCTCGGGGGTTTGGACTGAAGCTTTCTTT. Protein sequence: CASRFSGVWTEAFF.

This sequence joins TRBV11-3 and TRBJ2-3; D remains unclear. The CDR3 is 12 residues long. Deletions cut 5 bases from V and 6 bases from J, with 9 bases between. Germline assignment: CDR1 SGHNT and CDR2 YENEEA. The CDR3 region has the DNA TGTGCCAGCAGCCAAAACAGCGATACGCAGTATTTT. It yields the protein CASSQNSDTQYF.

The rearrangement joins TRBV2 to TRBJ1-6; D not resolved. CDR1 SNHLY and CDR2 FYNNEI come from the germline V gene. This CDR3 has 15 residues. The V gene lost 0 bases and the J gene lost 10 bases, with 13 bases spanning the gap. The DNA of the CDR3 is TGTGCCAGCAGTGAAGCGGATGCCGTGAGGTCACCCCTCCACTTT. Its protein product is CASSEADAVRSPLHF.

This chain joins TRBV6-6 and TRBJ2-1, with 10 bases identical to TRBD1. V shed 2 bases and J 9 bases; nucleotides not matched to a gene: 4. This CDR3 spans 14 amino acids. Per the germline V gene, CDR1 is MNHNY and CDR2 is SVGAGI (reference sequence). The CDR3 loop reads CASSYGGQGSEQFF. The CDR3 region has the DNA TGTGCCAGCAGTTACGGGGGACAGGGGTCTGAGCAGTTCTTC.

This rearrangement joins TRBV5-4 to TRBJ2-7, with TRBD2 matching over 13 bases. Germline CDR1 reads SGHNT; CDR2 reads YYREEE (reference sequence). Trimming took 4 bases from V and 2 from J; bases not matched to a gene: 3. This CDR3 is 15 amino acids long. The CDR3 is CASSVGTSGAYEQYF. The CDR3 nucleotides read TGTGCCAGCAGCGTGGGGACTAGCGGGGCCTACGAGCAGTACTTC.